This T cell receptor (beta chain) was observed in a study of blood T cell repertoires in COVID-19. Some clones are missing from TCRdb's copy, which holds only in-frame ones; the method was immunoSEQ multiplex PCR. The sample gives roughly 120,000 clones, 85% to 90% of which show up once; about 4.5% is in the top ten. This clone showed up just a few times. Deletions cut 0 bases from V and 4 bases from J, with 13 bases between. Germline-derived CDR1 and CDR2 are PRHDT and FYEKMQ (reference sequence). This CDR3 region has 15 residues. V is TRBV13 and J is TRBJ2-7, with no clear D. Material: peripheral blood. The sequence was collected from a woman between 50 and 59 years old with acute or convalescent COVID-19. CDR3 protein: CASSLGSLVEYEQYF. The CDR3 DNA reads TGTGCCAGCAGCTTAGGAAGTCTAGTGGAATACGAGCAGTACTTC. The full variable domain, rest sourced from reference TRBV13 and TRBJ2-7, is AAGVIQSPRHLIKEKRETATLKCYPIPRHDTVYWYQQGPGQDPQFLISFYEKMQSDKGSIPDRFSAQQFSDYHSELNMSSLELGDSALYFCASSLGSLVEYEQYFGPGTRLTVT.